A selection of T cell receptor beta chains follows, all from one sample in a study of blood T cell repertoires in COVID-19. The data were produced by immunoSEQ multiplex PCR, yet TCRdb's version contains in-frame clones alone and is incomplete. Among approximately 160,000 clones listed, roughly 90% were seen once. Sequencing was carried out using peripheral blood. These receptors originate from a man between 45 and 60 years old with acute or convalescent COVID-19. CDR3s include the opening cysteine and the closing phenylalanine or tryptophan. D genes are given only for firm matches. Clone size is not always given. Where it is, it says once, few, many or a class for expanded clones.

abundance	j_gene	d_gene	v_gene	CDR3nt	CDR3aa
NA	TRBJ1-2	TRBD1	TRBV7-2	TGTGCCAGCAGCTTAGGAGGTGGAGGCGGGACAGGGGCTGGCTACACCTTC	CASSLGGGGGTGAGYTF
NA	TRBJ1-2	NA	TRBV27	TGTGCCAGCAGTTTATGGGGCGGCAGTCATGGCTACACCTTC	CASSLWGGSHGYTF
NA	TRBJ1-4	TRBD1	TRBV9	TGTGCCAGCAGCGTACAGGACAGGGAGGATGAAAAACTGTTTTTT	CASSVQDREDEKLFF
NA	TRBJ2-1	TRBD1	TRBV9	TGTGCCAGCAGCAGCTACCAGGGGGATGAGCAGTTCTTC	CASSSYQGDEQFF
once	TRBJ1-5	NA	TRBV29-1	TGCAGCGTTGAAGATGGGGGCCAGCCCCAGCATTTT	CSVEDGGQPQHF
NA	TRBJ2-5	TRBD2	TRBV29-1	TGCAGCGTTGTGGGGACGGGGGGGGCCCAGTACTTC	CSVVGTGGAQYF
NA	TRBJ2-7	TRBD2	TRBV7-2	TGTGCCAGCAGCTCATGGACTAGCGGGAATCTAGGCTACGAGCAGTACTTC	CASSSWTSGNLGYEQYF
NA	TRBJ1-2	TRBD1	TRBV6-1	TGTGCCAGCAGCCCGAGGACAGGGAACGGCTACACCTTC	CASSPRTGNGYTF
once	TRBJ2-3	TRBD1	TRBV5-1	TGCGCCAGCAGCTTGTTGGGCCAGGGGGCTTTAGATACGCAGTATTTT	CASSLLGQGALDTQYF
NA	TRBJ1-6	TRBD1	TRBV5-1	TGCGCCAGCAGCACCGGAGCCTTAAGCAGGGGGCTCTCCTATAATTCACCCCTCCACTTT	CASSTGALSRGLSYNSPLHF
NA	TRBJ2-3	NA	TRBV18	TGTGCCAGCTCACCACGGCCAAACACAGATACGCAGTATTTT	CASSPRPNTDTQYF
NA	TRBJ2-3	TRBD2	TRBV24-1	TGTGCCACCAGTGATTCTAGCGGGAGGGCGACAGATACGCAGTATTTT	CATSDSSGRATDTQYF
NA	TRBJ2-3	TRBD2	TRBV7-2	TGTGCCAGCAGCAATCACCGCGGGGGGGCCGGAGATACGCAGTATTTT	CASSNHRGGAGDTQYF
NA	TRBJ1-2	TRBD1	TRBV6-5	TGTGCCAGCAGTCGGCGGACAGGGCTGGAAGGCTACACCTTC	CASSRRTGLEGYTF
NA	TRBJ1-4	NA	TRBV18	TGTGCCAGCTCACCGAACGGTGGTAATGAAAAACTGTTTTTT	CASSPNGGNEKLFF
NA	TRBJ1-1	NA	TRBV24-1	TGTGCCACCTCTCAGGGGCTAGGAGCTTTCTTT	CATSQGLGAFF
few	TRBJ1-2	NA	TRBV19	TGTGCCAGTAGTATCGCGACAGAATCCTATGGCTACACCTTC	CASSIATESYGYTF
NA	TRBJ2-1	NA	TRBV10-2	TGCGCCAGCCAAGATTCACCCGGGGACAATGAGCAGTTCTTC	CASQDSPGDNEQFF
NA	TRBJ1-1	NA	TRBV25-1	TGTGCCAGCAGCCCTAGGGCAGGGGACGTGGGCACTGAAGCTTTCTTT	CASSPRAGDVGTEAFF
NA	TRBJ2-1	NA	TRBV7-9	TGTGCCAGCAGCAACAGCTACAATGAGCAGTTCTTC	CASSNSYNEQFF
NA	TRBJ2-3	TRBD1	TRBV7-9	TGTGCCAGCTTAGGGGGGACAGGGAAACAGGAGCAGTATTTT	CASLGGTGKQEQYF
NA	TRBJ2-7	TRBD2	TRBV6-6	TGTGCCAGCAGCCTCTTACTAGCGGGAGGGACCTACGAGCAGTACTTC	CASSLLLAGGTYEQYF
NA	TRBJ1-6	TRBD1	TRBV7-9	TGTGCCAGCAGCTTAACCCCGGGACAGAATAATTCACCCCTCCACTTT	CASSLTPGQNNSPLHF
NA	TRBJ2-3	TRBD2	TRBV7-3	TGTGCCAGCAGCAAAGGGACTAGCGGGAGTACAGATACGCAGTATTTT	CASSKGTSGSTDTQYF
once	TRBJ1-1	NA	TRBV18	TGTGCCAGCTCACCTTCAGTGAACACTGAAGCTTTCTTT	CASSPSVNTEAFF
once	TRBJ1-6	NA	TRBV28	TGTGCCAGCAGTTTGTGGCAGGCCCCTACCCTCCACTTT	CASSLWQAPTLHF
NA	TRBJ2-2	TRBD2	TRBV29-1	TGCAGCGTTGATGGTGGGAGGGGTACCGGGGAGCTGTTTTTT	CSVDGGRGTGELFF
NA	TRBJ2-3	NA	TRBV14	TGTGCCAGCAGCCAAGGAAGGCCTGTCGGGTCGCAGTATTTT	CASSQGRPVGSQYF
NA	TRBJ1-5	NA	TRBV19	TGTGCCAGTAGTATCACTGTGGTCGGTCAGCCCCAGCATTTT	CASSITVVGQPQHF
NA	TRBJ2-7	NA	TRBV15	TGTGCCACCAGCAGAGATCGAGGTCAGGGGACCTACGAGCAGTACTTC	CATSRDRGQGTYEQYF
NA	TRBJ2-1	NA	TRBV30	TGTGCCTGGAGTCAATACAATGAGCAGTTCTTC	CAWSQYNEQFF